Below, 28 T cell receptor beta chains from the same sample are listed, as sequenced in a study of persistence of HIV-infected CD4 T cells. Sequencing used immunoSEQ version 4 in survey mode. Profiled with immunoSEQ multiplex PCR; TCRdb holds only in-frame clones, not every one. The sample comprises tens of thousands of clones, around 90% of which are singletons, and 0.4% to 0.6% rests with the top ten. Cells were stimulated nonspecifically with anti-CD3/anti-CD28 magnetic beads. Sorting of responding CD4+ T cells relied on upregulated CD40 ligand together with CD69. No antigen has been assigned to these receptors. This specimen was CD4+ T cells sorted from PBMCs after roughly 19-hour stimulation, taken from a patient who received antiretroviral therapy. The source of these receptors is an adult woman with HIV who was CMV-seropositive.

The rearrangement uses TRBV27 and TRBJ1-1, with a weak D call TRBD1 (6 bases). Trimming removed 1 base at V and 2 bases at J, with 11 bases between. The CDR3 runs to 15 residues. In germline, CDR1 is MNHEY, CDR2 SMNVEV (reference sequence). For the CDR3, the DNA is TGTGCCAGCAGTTTATGGGGGCAGACCAACACTGAAGCTTTCTTT. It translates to CASSLWGQTNTEAFF.

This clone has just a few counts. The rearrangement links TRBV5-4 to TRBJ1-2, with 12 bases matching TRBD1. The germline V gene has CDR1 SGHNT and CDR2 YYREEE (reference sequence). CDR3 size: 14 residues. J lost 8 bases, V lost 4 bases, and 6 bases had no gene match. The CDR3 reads CASSAGQGARGYTF. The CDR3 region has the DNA TGTGCCAGCAGCGCGGGACAGGGGGCGCGCGGCTACACCTTC.

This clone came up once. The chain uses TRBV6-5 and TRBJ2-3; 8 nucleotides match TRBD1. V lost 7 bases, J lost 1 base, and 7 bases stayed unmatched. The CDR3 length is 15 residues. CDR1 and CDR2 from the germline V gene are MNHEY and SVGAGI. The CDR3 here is CASNQGRGRTDTQYF. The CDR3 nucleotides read TGTGCCAGCAACCAGGGCAGGGGGCGCACAGATACGCAGTATTTT.

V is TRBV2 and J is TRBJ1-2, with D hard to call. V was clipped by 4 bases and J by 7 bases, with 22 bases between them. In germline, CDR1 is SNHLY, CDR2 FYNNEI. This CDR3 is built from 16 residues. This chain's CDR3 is CASSVALPEGTGGYTF. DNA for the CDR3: TGTGCCAGCAGTGTAGCCTTACCAGAGGGCACCGGTGGCTACACCTTC.

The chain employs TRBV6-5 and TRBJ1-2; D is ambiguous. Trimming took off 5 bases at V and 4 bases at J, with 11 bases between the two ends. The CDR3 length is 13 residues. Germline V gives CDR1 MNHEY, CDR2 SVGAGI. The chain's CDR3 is CASSPDGSYGYTF. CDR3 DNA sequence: TGTGCCAGCAGTCCCGACGGTAGCTATGGCTACACCTTC.

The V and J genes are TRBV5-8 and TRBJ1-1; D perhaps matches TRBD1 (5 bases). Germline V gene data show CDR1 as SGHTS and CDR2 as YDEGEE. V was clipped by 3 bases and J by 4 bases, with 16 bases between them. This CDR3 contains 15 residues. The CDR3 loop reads CASSSGTARSTEAFF. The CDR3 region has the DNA TGTGCCAGCAGCTCCGGGACGGCACGAAGCACTGAAGCTTTCTTT.

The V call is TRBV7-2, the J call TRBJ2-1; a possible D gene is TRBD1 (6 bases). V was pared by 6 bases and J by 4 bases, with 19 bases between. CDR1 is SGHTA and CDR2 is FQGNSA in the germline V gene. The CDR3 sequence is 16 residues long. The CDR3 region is CASSRLEDRFYNEQFF. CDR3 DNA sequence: TGTGCCAGCAGTCGATTAGAGGACAGATTTTACAATGAGCAGTTCTTC.

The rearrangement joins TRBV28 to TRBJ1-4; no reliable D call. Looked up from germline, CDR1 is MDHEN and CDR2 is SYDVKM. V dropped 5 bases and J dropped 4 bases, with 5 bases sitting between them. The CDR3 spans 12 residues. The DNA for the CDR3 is TGTGCCAGCAGTCTTTATAATGAAAAACTGTTTTTT. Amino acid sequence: CASSLYNEKLFF. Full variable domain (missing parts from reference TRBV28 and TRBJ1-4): DVKVTQSSRYLVKRTGEKVFLECVQDMDHENMFWYRQDPGLGLRLIYFSYDVKMKEKGDIPEGYSVSREKKERFSLILESASTNQTSMYLCASSLYNEKLFFGSGTQLSVL.

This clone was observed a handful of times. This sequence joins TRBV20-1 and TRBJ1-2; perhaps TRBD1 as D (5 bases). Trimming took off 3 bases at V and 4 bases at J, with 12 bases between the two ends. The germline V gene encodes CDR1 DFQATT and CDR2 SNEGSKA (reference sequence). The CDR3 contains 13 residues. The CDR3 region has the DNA TGCAGTGCTAGTCTCGGGGGAATCTATGGCTACACCTTC. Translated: CSASLGGIYGYTF.

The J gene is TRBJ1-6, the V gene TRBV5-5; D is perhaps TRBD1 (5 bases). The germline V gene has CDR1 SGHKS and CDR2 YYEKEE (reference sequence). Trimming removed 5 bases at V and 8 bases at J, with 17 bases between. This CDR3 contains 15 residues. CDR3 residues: CASSLTPLGDSPLHF. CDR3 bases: TGTGCCAGCAGTTTGACCCCTCTGGGGGATTCACCCCTCCACTTT. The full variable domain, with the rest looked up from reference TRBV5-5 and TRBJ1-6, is DAGVTQSPTHLIKTRGQQVTLRCSPISGHKSVSWYQQVLGQGPQFIFQYYEKEERGRGNFPDRFSARQFPNYSSELNVNALLLGDSALYLCASSLTPLGDSPLHFGNGTRLTVT.

The CDR3 sequence: CAIKVELSTDTQYF. In DNA form, the CDR3 reads TGTGCCATCAAGGTGGAGCTAAGCACAGATACGCAGTATTTT. This chain joins TRBV10-3 and TRBJ2-3, with D uncertain. The germline gives CDR1 ENHRY, CDR2 SYGVKD. CDR3 length: 14 amino acids. The V gene lost 7 bases and the J gene lost 0 bases, with 11 bases spanning the gap.

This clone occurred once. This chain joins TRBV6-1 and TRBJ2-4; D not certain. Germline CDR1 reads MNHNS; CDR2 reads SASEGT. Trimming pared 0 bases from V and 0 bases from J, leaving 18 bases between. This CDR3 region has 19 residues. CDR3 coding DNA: TGTGCCAGCAGTGAAGCGGTGGGTAGGTTAATGATAGCCAAAAACATTCAGTACTTC. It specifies CASSEAVGRLMIAKNIQYF.

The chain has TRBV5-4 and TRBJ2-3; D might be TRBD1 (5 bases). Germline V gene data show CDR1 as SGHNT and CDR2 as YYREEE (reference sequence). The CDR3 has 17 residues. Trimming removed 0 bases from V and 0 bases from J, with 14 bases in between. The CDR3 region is CASSLVGASNSTDTQYF. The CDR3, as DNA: TGTGCCAGCAGCTTGGTAGGGGCTTCAAATAGCACAGATACGCAGTATTTT.

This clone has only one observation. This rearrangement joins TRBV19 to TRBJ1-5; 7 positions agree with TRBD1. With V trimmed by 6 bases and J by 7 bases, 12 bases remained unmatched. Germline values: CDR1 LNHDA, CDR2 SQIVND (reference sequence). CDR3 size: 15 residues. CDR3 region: CASSTRGQEGQPQHF. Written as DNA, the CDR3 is TGTGCCAGTAGCACAAGGGGGCAGGAGGGGCAGCCCCAGCATTTT.

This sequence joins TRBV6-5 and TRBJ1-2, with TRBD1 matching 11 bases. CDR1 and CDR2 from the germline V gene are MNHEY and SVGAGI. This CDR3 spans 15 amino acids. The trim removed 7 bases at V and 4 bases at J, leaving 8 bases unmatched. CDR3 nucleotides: TGTGCCAGCACCCGGACAGGGGGCGGCGGCTATGGCTACACCTTC. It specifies CASTRTGGGGYGYTF.

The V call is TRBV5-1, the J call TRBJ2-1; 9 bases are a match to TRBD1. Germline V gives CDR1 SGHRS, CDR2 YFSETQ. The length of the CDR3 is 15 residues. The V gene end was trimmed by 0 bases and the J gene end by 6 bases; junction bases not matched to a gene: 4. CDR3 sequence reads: CASSLDGTGFNEQFF. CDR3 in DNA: TGCGCCAGCAGCTTGGACGGGACAGGGTTCAATGAGCAGTTCTTC.

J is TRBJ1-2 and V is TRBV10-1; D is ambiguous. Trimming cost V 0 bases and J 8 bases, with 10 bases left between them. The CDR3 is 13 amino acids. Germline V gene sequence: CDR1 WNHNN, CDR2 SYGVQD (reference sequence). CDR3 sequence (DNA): TGCGCCAGCAGTGAGTCTCGTGGGCGAGGCTACACCTTC. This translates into CASSESRGRGYTF.

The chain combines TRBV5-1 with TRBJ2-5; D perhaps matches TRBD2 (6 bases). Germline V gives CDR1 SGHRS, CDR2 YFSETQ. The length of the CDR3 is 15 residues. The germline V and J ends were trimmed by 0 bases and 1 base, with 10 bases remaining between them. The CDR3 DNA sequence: TGCGCCAGCAGCTTGGAGGCGGGGCTCCAAGAGACCCAGTACTTC. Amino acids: CASSLEAGLQETQYF.

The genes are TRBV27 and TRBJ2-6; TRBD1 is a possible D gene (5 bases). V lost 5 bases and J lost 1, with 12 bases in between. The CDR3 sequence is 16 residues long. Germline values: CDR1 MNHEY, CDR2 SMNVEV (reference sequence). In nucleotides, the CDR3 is TGTGCCAGCAGTCCAAAGACAGTTTCTGGGGCCAACGTCCTGACTTTC. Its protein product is CASSPKTVSGANVLTF.

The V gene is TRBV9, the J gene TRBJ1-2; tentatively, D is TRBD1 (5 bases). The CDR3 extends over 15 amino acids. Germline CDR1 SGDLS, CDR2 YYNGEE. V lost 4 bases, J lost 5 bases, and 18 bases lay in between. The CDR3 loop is CASSSGSGGPYGYTF. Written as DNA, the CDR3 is TGTGCCAGCAGCTCCGGGTCCGGGGGTCCTTATGGCTACACCTTC.

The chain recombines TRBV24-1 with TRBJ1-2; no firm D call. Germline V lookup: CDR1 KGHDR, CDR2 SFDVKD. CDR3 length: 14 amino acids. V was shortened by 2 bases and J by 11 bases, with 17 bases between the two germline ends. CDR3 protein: CATSDSRQVPSYTF. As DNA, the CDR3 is TGTGCCACCAGTGATTCACGGCAGGTCCCCTCGTACACCTTC.

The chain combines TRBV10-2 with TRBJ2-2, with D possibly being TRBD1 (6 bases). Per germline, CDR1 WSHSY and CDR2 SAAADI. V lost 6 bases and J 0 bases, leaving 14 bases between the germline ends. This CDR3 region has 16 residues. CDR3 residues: CASSVNRASNTGELFF. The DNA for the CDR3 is TGCGCCAGCAGCGTCAACAGGGCTTCGAACACCGGGGAGCTGTTTTTT.

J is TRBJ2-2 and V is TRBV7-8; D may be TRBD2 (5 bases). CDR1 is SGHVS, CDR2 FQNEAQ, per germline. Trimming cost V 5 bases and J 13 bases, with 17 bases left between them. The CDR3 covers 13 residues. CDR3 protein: CASSPGEGLRLFF. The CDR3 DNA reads TGTGCCAGCAGCCCTGGCGAGGGCCTCAGGCTGTTTTTT.

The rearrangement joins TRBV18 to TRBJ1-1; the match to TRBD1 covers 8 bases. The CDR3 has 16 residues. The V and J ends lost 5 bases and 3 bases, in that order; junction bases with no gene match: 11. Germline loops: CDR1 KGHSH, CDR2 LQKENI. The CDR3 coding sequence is TGTGCCAGCTCAGCAAATCAGGGGGCGCTGGACACTGAAGCTTTCTTT. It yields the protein CASSANQGALDTEAFF.

CDR3: CASTLTGHHEQYF. The CDR3 bases are TGTGCCTCAACACTGACGGGCCACCACGAGCAGTACTTC. The rearrangement joins TRBV30 to TRBJ2-7; no reliable D call. The CDR3 extends over 13 amino acids. Germline V gene data show CDR1 as GTSNPN and CDR2 as SVGIG (reference sequence). V was clipped by 7 bases and J by 5 bases, with 18 bases between them.

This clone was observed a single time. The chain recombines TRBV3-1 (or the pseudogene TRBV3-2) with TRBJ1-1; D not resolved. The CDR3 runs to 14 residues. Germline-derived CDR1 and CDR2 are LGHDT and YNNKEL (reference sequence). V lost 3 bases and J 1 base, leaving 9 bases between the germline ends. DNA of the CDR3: TGTGCCAGCAGCCATGCGGGAAGGAACACTGAAGCTTTCTTT. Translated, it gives CASSHAGRNTEAFF.

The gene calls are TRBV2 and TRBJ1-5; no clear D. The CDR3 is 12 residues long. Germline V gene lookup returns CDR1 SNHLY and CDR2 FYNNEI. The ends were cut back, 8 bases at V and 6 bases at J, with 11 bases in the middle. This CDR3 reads CASRPTAQPQHF. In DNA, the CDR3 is TGTGCCAGCCGTCCGACGGCTCAGCCCCAGCATTTT.

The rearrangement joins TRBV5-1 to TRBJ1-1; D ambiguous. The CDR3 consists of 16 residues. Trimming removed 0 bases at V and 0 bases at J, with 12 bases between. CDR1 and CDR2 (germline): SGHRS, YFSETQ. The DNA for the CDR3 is TGCGCCAGCAGCTTGGTTAGGGCGACGGTGAACACTGAAGCTTTCTTT. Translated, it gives CASSLVRATVNTEAFF.